The 14 T cell receptor beta chains reported below all come from one sample, sequenced in a study of cytomegalovirus exposure and HLA in healthy donors. TCRdb's copy holds only in-frame clones and misses some; the assay was immunoSEQ multiplex PCR. The sample has around 130,000 clones; over 75% are singletons. Sequencing was performed on PBMCs. These receptors were collected from a woman in her 30s in good health and CMV-seronegative.

The chain links TRBV5-6 to TRBJ2-3; TRBD1 matches 7 bases. After removal of 5 bases from V and 0 bases from J, the junction contained 9 bases not matched to a gene. The CDR3 runs 16 residues. Per the germline V gene, CDR1 is SGHDT and CDR2 is YYEEEE. The CDR3 DNA reads TGTGCCAGCAGTTACAGGGGCAGAACTAGCACAGATACGCAGTATTTT. It codes for CASSYRGRTSTDTQYF.

The chain combines TRBV10-3 with TRBJ2-7, with 7 positions matching TRBD1. Unmatched junction bases numbered 8, after V lost 3 bases and J lost 3 bases. The CDR3 length is 15 residues. CDR1 and CDR2 (germline): ENHRY, SYGVKD. The CDR3: CAISDDRDSLYEQYF. The CDR3 DNA sequence: TGTGCCATCAGTGATGATAGGGACAGCCTCTACGAGCAGTACTTC.

V is TRBV6-6 and J is TRBJ2-2; 7 nucleotides agree with TRBD2. V gave up 6 bases and J gave up 1 base; unmatched junction bases: 5. Per the germline V gene, CDR1 is MNHNY and CDR2 is SVGAGI (reference sequence). The CDR3 length is 15 residues. This CDR3 reads CASRGVAGNTGELFF. The CDR3 DNA sequence: TGTGCCAGCAGAGGGGTAGCGGGGAACACCGGGGAGCTGTTTTTT.

This chain uses TRBV2 with TRBJ2-1; D might be TRBD2 (6 bases). V was pared by 11 bases and J by 7 bases, with 15 bases between. The CDR3 runs 12 residues. CDR1 SNHLY and CDR2 FYNNEI come from the germline V gene. The CDR3 DNA sequence: TGTGCCGGGTTTACGGGGGTAAATGAGCAGTTCTTC. Translated: CAGFTGVNEQFF.

V usage is TRBV5-5 and J usage is TRBJ2-1; TRBD2 is a possible D gene (7 bases). Germline assignment: CDR1 SGHKS and CDR2 YYEKEE (reference sequence). With 1 base removed from V and 6 bases from J, the gap between germline ends came to 11 bases. This CDR3 has 14 amino acids. CDR3 nucleotide sequence: TGTGCCAGCAGCTTGATTGGGGGGGCCAATGAGCAGTTCTTC. This gives the protein CASSLIGGANEQFF.

The V and J genes are TRBV9 and TRBJ1-3; 8 nucleotides line up with TRBD1. Germline lookup yields CDR1 SGDLS and CDR2 YYNGEE. V shed 4 bases, J shed 3 bases, and the junction held 9 bases outside the gene matches. CDR3 size: 16 residues. The CDR3 DNA follows: TGTGCCAGCAGCCCCAACCCTGGGACAGGTGGAAACACCATATATTTT. Amino acids: CASSPNPGTGGNTIYF.

This sequence joins TRBV5-4 and TRBJ1-2; D is possibly TRBD1 (6 bases). Germline CDR1 and CDR2: SGHNT and YYREEE (reference sequence). The CDR3 has 16 amino acids. V was clipped by 0 bases and J by 5 bases, with 17 bases between them. The CDR3 loop reads CASSLEGVKGRYGYTF. The DNA for the CDR3 is TGTGCCAGCAGCTTGGAGGGGGTAAAGGGAAGATATGGCTACACCTTC.

The CDR3 DNA reads as TGCGCCAGCAGCCAAGTGGGATTAGCGGGGGGCGATACGCAGTATTTT. This translates into CASSQVGLAGGDTQYF. The gene calls are TRBV4-1 and TRBJ2-3; 10 nucleotides match TRBD2. J lost 6 bases, V lost 1 base, and 7 bases had no gene match. Germline V lookup: CDR1 MGHRA, CDR2 YSYEKL. CDR3 length: 16 amino acids.

The J gene is TRBJ1-4, the V gene TRBV29-1; 7 bases line up with TRBD1. With 5 bases clipped from V and 3 bases from J, the junction kept 6 bases outside the gene matches. Germline V lookup: CDR1 SQVTM, CDR2 ANQGSEA. The CDR3 spans 14 residues. The CDR3 here is CSVTTGAPNEKLFF. The CDR3 DNA reads TGCAGCGTTACCACAGGGGCCCCTAATGAAAAACTGTTTTTT.

The rearrangement links TRBV27 to TRBJ1-2; D is unclear. The ends were cut back, 3 bases at V and 6 bases at J, with 14 bases in the middle. The germline V gene encodes CDR1 MNHEY and CDR2 SMNVEV (reference sequence). This CDR3 comprises 14 residues. CDR3 in DNA: TGTGCCAGCAGTTTCCTACCGAGCGGGGATGGCTACACCTTC. Amino acids: CASSFLPSGDGYTF.

The chain uses TRBV9 and TRBJ2-6; the D gene is possibly TRBD2 (6 bases). CDR3 size: 15 residues. Germline V gene lookup returns CDR1 SGDLS and CDR2 YYNGEE. V gave up 1 base and J gave up 3 bases, with 8 bases separating them. The CDR3 spells CASSVQGGGANVLTF. DNA for the CDR3: TGTGCCAGCAGCGTACAGGGAGGTGGGGCCAACGTCCTGACTTTC. Full variable domain (outside the CDR3, taken from reference TRBV9 and TRBJ2-6): DSGVTQTPKHLITATGQRVTLRCSPRSGDLSVYWYQQSLDQGLQFLIQYYNGEERAKGNILERFSAQQFPDLHSELNLSSLELGDSALYFCASSVQGGGANVLTFGAGSRLTVL.

This chain joins TRBV9 and TRBJ2-2; 8 bases agree with TRBD1. The V and J ends lost 0 bases and 5 bases, in that order; junction bases with no gene match: 12. This CDR3 has 18 amino acids. CDR1 is SGDLS and CDR2 is YYNGEE in the germline V gene. The CDR3 DNA follows: TGTGCCAGCAGCGTAGAAAGGAGGACAGGGATCGCGACCGGGGAGCTGTTTTTT. This translates into CASSVERRTGIATGELFF. Variable domain in full (rest from reference TRBV9 and TRBJ2-2): DSGVTQTPKHLITATGQRVTLRCSPRSGDLSVYWYQQSLDQGLQFLIQYYNGEERAKGNILERFSAQQFPDLHSELNLSSLELGDSALYFCASSVERRTGIATGELFFGEGSRLTVL.

The chain is built from TRBV7-2 and TRBJ2-7; tentatively, D is TRBD1 (5 bases). CDR3 size: 15 residues. From germline, CDR1 is SGHTA and CDR2 FQGNSA. Trimming removed 4 bases from V and 0 bases from J, with 13 bases in between. CDR3 sequence reads: CASSSIPDSSYEQYF. CDR3 nucleotide sequence: TGTGCCAGCAGCTCGATCCCCGACAGCTCCTACGAGCAGTACTTC.

In this sample, this clone turned up a few times. The chain joins TRBV6-4 to TRBJ1-1; no clear D gene. CDR1 and CDR2 (germline): MRHNA, SNTAGT. The CDR3 extends over 14 amino acids. Trimming cost V 4 bases and J 1 base, with 10 bases left between them. The CDR3 bases are TGTGCCAGCAGTGTGGAGGATGGGAACACTGAAGCTTTCTTT. It yields the protein CASSVEDGNTEAFF.